The 18 T cell receptor beta chains listed next were all sequenced from one sample in a study of blood T cell repertoires in COVID-19. The protocol was immunoSEQ multiplex PCR, while the TCRdb copy is restricted to in-frame clones and leaves out a portion. The sample contains 150,000 to 200,000 clones, approximately 87% of which appear only once. The sequencing sample was made of peripheral blood. These receptors came from a person between 70 and 80 years old with COVID-19, enrolled during active disease.

The chain carries TRBV9 and TRBJ1-2; no definite D call. The V gene lost 0 bases and the J gene lost 2 bases, with 11 bases spanning the gap. Germline CDR1 and CDR2: SGDLS and YYNGEE. The CDR3 is made up of 15 amino acids. CDR3 in amino acids: CASSVGGIMNYGYTF. DNA of the CDR3: TGTGCCAGCAGCGTAGGAGGAATCATGAACTATGGCTACACCTTC.

As concerns this clone: Distinct nucleotide sequences in the sample also encode this CDR3. The chain combines TRBV5-1 with TRBJ1-6; TRBD1 matches 8 bases. V shed 0 bases, J shed 4 bases, and the junction held 3 bases outside the gene matches. Germline V lookup: CDR1 SGHRS, CDR2 YFSETQ. There are 16 residues in the CDR3. Written as DNA, the CDR3 is TGCGCCAGCAGCTTGGGCGGGACAGGATATAATTCACCCCTCCACTTT. The encoded protein is CASSLGGTGYNSPLHF.

A single count supports this clone. The gene calls are TRBV6-2 or TRBV6-3 and TRBJ2-5; maybe TRBD1 (6 bases). V lost 2 bases and J lost 5, with 9 bases in between. Germline CDR1 MNHEY, CDR2 SVGEGT. This CDR3 contains 13 residues. CDR3 region: CASSYRDMETQYF. As DNA, the CDR3 is TGTGCCAGCAGTTACCGGGACATGGAGACCCAGTACTTC.

J is TRBJ1-3 and V is TRBV3-1 (or the pseudogene TRBV3-2); TRBD1 agrees at 8 bases. J was trimmed by 0 bases and V by 1 base; bases with no gene match: 14. The CDR3 is made up of 20 amino acids. Germline V gene sequence: CDR1 LGHDT, CDR2 YNNKEL (reference sequence). CDR3 coding DNA: TGTGCCAGCAGCCAAGCGTTACCTTTCGGACAGGGCGTCTCTGGAAACACCATATATTTT. Its protein product is CASSQALPFGQGVSGNTIYF.

The chain combines TRBV7-2 with TRBJ2-7, with TRBD2 as a possible D gene (6 bases). The CDR3 length is 15 residues. Germline V CDR1 and CDR2: SGHTA, FQGNSA. Trimming cost V 4 bases and J 0 bases, with 13 bases left between them. The CDR3 DNA reads TGTGCCAGCAGCTCCTGGGGGGAGAGCTCCTACGAGCAGTACTTC. Encoded protein: CASSSWGESSYEQYF.

This clone was observed a handful of times. This chain links TRBV9 with TRBJ1-4; D possibly corresponds to TRBD1 (6 bases). The CDR3 has 16 amino acids. Looked up from germline, CDR1 is SGDLS and CDR2 is YYNGEE. V was shortened by 3 bases and J by 4 bases, with 16 bases between the two germline ends. The CDR3, as DNA: TGTGCCAGCAGCGCCAAAGCCGACAGGAGTAATGAAAAACTGTTTTTT. As protein: CASSAKADRSNEKLFF.

The genes are TRBV11-3 and TRBJ2-7, with D possibly being TRBD2 (5 bases). Germline V gene lookup returns CDR1 SGHNT and CDR2 YENEEA. CDR3 length: 13 residues. Trimming cost V 0 bases and J 7 bases, with 10 bases left between them. The CDR3 nucleotides read TGTGCCAGCAGCTTAGATGCCTGGAGGGAGCAGTACTTC. Its protein product is CASSLDAWREQYF.

The rearrangement joins TRBV7-9 to TRBJ2-1, with 7 bases lining up with TRBD2. The CDR3 contains 15 residues. V was pared by 1 base and J by 10 bases, with 10 bases of the junction left unmatched. Germline V gene lookup returns CDR1 SEHNR and CDR2 FQNEAQ (reference sequence). CDR3 nucleotide sequence: TGTGCCAGCAGCTTAGGACCGGGAGGCATTATCGAGCAGTTCTTC. This encodes CASSLGPGGIIEQFF.

The chain carries TRBV12-5 and TRBJ2-7; possibly TRBD2 for D (5 bases). The CDR3 is made up of 12 amino acids. Germline-derived CDR1 and CDR2 are LGHNT and FRNRAP. Trimming pared 9 bases from V and 3 bases from J, leaving 12 bases between. In nucleotides, the CDR3 is TGTGCTAGCCCAGCGAGCGGCTACGAGCAGTACTTC. Protein product: CASPASGYEQYF.

The J gene is TRBJ2-5, the V gene TRBV7-6, with 12 bases lining up with TRBD2. This CDR3 contains 18 residues. The germline V gene has CDR1 SGHVS and CDR2 FNYEAQ. With 3 bases clipped from V and 6 bases from J, the junction kept 14 bases outside the gene matches. CDR3 sequence: CASSFLASGGAVSKTQYF. CDR3 DNA sequence: TGTGCCAGCAGCTTTCTTGCTAGCGGGGGGGCAGTTTCAAAGACCCAGTACTTC.

CDR3: CASSPMGGARDTEAFF. CDR3 DNA sequence: TGTGCCAGCTCACCGATGGGGGGGGCGCGGGACACTGAAGCTTTCTTT. This chain connects TRBV18 to TRBJ1-1; a weak D match, TRBD1 (6 bases). Trimming stripped 3 bases from V and 3 bases from J, with 17 bases between. CDR1 is KGHSH and CDR2 is LQKENI in the germline V gene. The CDR3 has 16 residues.

The chain links TRBV28 to TRBJ1-2; 7 nucleotides agree with TRBD1. The CDR3 runs 15 residues. CDR1 is MDHEN, CDR2 SYDVKM, per germline. The V and J ends lost 6 bases and 2 bases, in that order; junction bases with no gene match: 9. The chain's CDR3 is CASRLTGKMNYGYTF. The DNA for the CDR3 is TGTGCCAGCAGGCTGACAGGGAAGATGAACTATGGCTACACCTTC.

V usage is TRBV5-1 and J usage is TRBJ2-5; 8 nucleotides line up with TRBD1. Per the germline V gene, CDR1 is SGHRS and CDR2 is YFSETQ. This CDR3 is 16 amino acids long. Germline trimming cut 2 bases from V and 3 bases from J; bases unmatched to any gene: 9. In DNA, the CDR3 is TGCGCCAGCAGCTTACCGACAGGGGCCACTAAAGAGACCCAGTACTTC. Translating gives CASSLPTGATKETQYF.

This clone appeared a few times. V gene TRBV5-1 combines with J gene TRBJ2-2, with TRBD1 identical over 9 bases. Germline trimming cut 6 bases from V and 6 bases from J; bases unmatched to any gene: 9. The CDR3 runs to 15 residues. Germline CDR1 SGHRS, CDR2 YFSETQ. CDR3 sequence (DNA): TGCGCCAGCATTCCCGGGACAGGGATTTCCGGGGAGCTGTTTTTT. Protein sequence: CASIPGTGISGELFF.

The genes are TRBV27 and TRBJ2-2; TRBD1 is a possible D gene (5 bases). The CDR3 covers 14 residues. Germline lookup yields CDR1 MNHEY and CDR2 SMNVEV (reference sequence). Trimming pared 6 bases from V and 6 bases from J, leaving 14 bases between. The CDR3 coding sequence is TGTGCCAGCAGCTATACCCAGGGTGCCGGGGAGCTGTTTTTT. Its protein product is CASSYTQGAGELFF.

This chain links TRBV5-1 with TRBJ2-1; TRBD1 matches 7 bases. There are 13 residues in the CDR3. Germline values: CDR1 SGHRS, CDR2 YFSETQ. Trimming removed 3 bases from V and 6 bases from J; junction bases left unmatched: 3. The CDR3 is CASSSGQTNEQFF. Written as DNA, the CDR3 is TGCGCCAGCAGCTCGGGACAGACCAATGAGCAGTTCTTC.

The genes are TRBV6-6 and TRBJ1-4, with D unclear. The CDR3 is 15 residues long. Germline lookup yields CDR1 MNHNY and CDR2 SVGAGI (reference sequence). The V and J ends lost 6 bases and 0 bases respectively, with 11 bases between them. The CDR3 loop is CASRSRETTNEKLFF. The CDR3 DNA follows: TGTGCCAGCAGGTCGCGGGAGACAACTAATGAAAAACTGTTTTTT.

The chain joins TRBV6-6 to TRBJ1-2; TRBD1 agrees at 8 bases. Germline V lookup: CDR1 MNHNY, CDR2 SVGAGI (reference sequence). The CDR3 is 14 residues long. After removal of 4 bases from V and 6 bases from J, the junction contained 7 bases not matched to a gene. CDR3 residues: CASSWPTGEDGYTF. The DNA of the CDR3 is TGTGCCAGCAGTTGGCCGACAGGGGAGGATGGCTACACCTTC.